This record concerns one T cell receptor (beta chain) sequence. The protocol was immunoSEQ multiplex PCR, while the TCRdb copy is restricted to in-frame clones and leaves out a portion. Among a few hundred thousand clones listed, 89% were seen once. J lost 5 bases, V lost 4 bases, and 5 bases had no gene match. The CDR3 sequence is 14 residues long. Germline CDR1 SGHRS, CDR2 YFSETQ. Among Cohort 3 donors, those recovered had two negative PCRs, clearance, or symptom resolution. The data originate from a study of blood T cell repertoires in COVID-19. Study context: T cells, B-cell-depleted T cells, or PBMCs supplied cDNA or gDNA.

The chain recombines TRBV5-1 with TRBJ1-1; 10 bases match TRBD1. The sequence derives from a woman aged 35 to 49 who had recovered from COVID-19. The sequencing input was PBMCs or T cells enriched from blood (not recorded which). As DNA, the CDR3 is TGCGCCAGCAGCATCGACAGGGGGCTGACTGAAGCTTTCTTT. It specifies CASSIDRGLTEAFF.